This T cell receptor beta chain was retrieved from a study of OX40 agonist ivuxolimab in advanced cancers. Overall study context: Patients were given ivuxolimab, an antibody that agonizes OX40 (CD134). The group had a mean age of 60 years, ranged from about 20 to 85, and was just under 85% male. Three dose-escalation patients had partial responses: one with hepatocellular carcinoma and two with cutaneous melanoma.

Germline-derived CDR1 and CDR2 are SGHTS and YDEGEE. The CDR3 contains 16 residues. V was trimmed by 4 bases and J by 7 bases, leaving 20 bases between them. The protocol was immunoSEQ multiplex PCR, while the TCRdb copy is restricted to in-frame clones and leaves out a portion. This sample has some 50,000 clones, with approximately 90% found just once. This clone occurred once. This clonotype was sampled from an adult with an advanced solid tumor such as melanoma, head and neck, liver or kidney cancer. The chain is built from TRBV5-8 and TRBJ1-4, with a possible D match to TRBD1 (5 bases). This material consisted of CD4+ or CD8+ T cells sorted from blood, taken in a trial of the OX40 agonist ivuxolimab. CDR3 region: CASSPAMEGKVEKLFF. The CDR3 DNA follows: TGTGCCAGCAGCCCCGCTATGGAGGGGAAGGTTGAAAAACTGTTTTTT.